The 9 T cell receptor beta chains in this list originate from one sample, sequenced in a study of human thymus T cells. Clones were sequenced by immunoSEQ multiplex PCR, and TCRdb holds only the in-frame ones, with some missing. The table records roughly 54,000 clones, roughly 94% of them present only once. Sequenced material: blood. Receptors were obtained from a boy under two years old with a congenital heart defect but otherwise immunologically healthy.

The gene calls are TRBV7-2 and TRBJ2-1; TRBD2 agrees at 12 bases. V lost 4 bases and J lost 7; bases outside the gene matches: 8. In germline, CDR1 is SGHTA, CDR2 FQGNSA. This CDR3 is 16 amino acids long. The CDR3 DNA reads as TGTGCCAGCAGCTATACCCGGACTAGCGGGGCAAATGAGCAGTTCTTC. Translation: CASSYTRTSGANEQFF. The variable domain in full, with the rest retrieved from reference TRBV7-2 and TRBJ2-1, is GAGVSQSPSNKVTEKGKDVELRCDPISGHTALYWYRQSLGQGLEFLIYFQGNSAPDKSGLPSDRFSAERTGGSVSTLTIQRTQQEDSAVYLCASSYTRTSGANEQFFGPGTRLTVL.

This clone was picked up one time. The CDR3 protein is CASSHTKSSGYTF. The CDR3 nucleotides read TGTGCCAGCAGCCACACCAAATCGAGCGGCTACACCTTC. The rearrangement joins TRBV27 to TRBJ1-2; D gene unclear. Germline V gene sequence: CDR1 MNHEY, CDR2 SMNVEV (reference sequence). V lost 6 bases and J lost 8, with 16 bases in between. The CDR3 contains 13 residues.

The J gene is TRBJ2-2, the V gene TRBV5-8; D gene uncertain. The length of the CDR3 is 10 residues. CDR1 and CDR2 (germline): SGHTS, YDEGEE. Trimming left V 0 bases short and J 9 bases short, with 0 bases between. CDR3 region: CASSLGELFF. The CDR3 DNA is TGTGCCAGCAGCTTGGGGGAGCTGTTTTTT.

V usage is TRBV7-3 and J usage is TRBJ1-6; tentatively, D is TRBD1 (5 bases). The CDR3 totals 14 residues. V lost 1 base, J lost 4 bases, and 5 bases lay in between. Germline values: CDR1 SGHTA, CDR2 FQGTGA. DNA for the CDR3: TGTGCCAGCAGCTTAAGGGGGTATAATTCACCCCTCCACTTT. It specifies CASSLRGYNSPLHF.

The gene calls are TRBV11-2 and TRBJ2-7, with no clear D. V shed 1 base and J shed 0 bases, with 7 bases lying between them. The CDR3 contains 14 residues. The germline gives CDR1 SGHAT, CDR2 FQNNGV. CDR3: CASSLGGISYEQYF. CDR3 sequence (DNA): TGTGCCAGCAGCTTAGGGGGAATCTCCTACGAGCAGTACTTC.

The chain recombines TRBV28 with TRBJ2-7, with D tentatively TRBD1 (6 bases). The germline CDR1 and CDR2 sequences are MDHEN and SYDVKM. The CDR3 contains 13 residues. Trimming removed 3 bases from V and 6 bases from J, with 12 bases in between. CDR3 sequence reads: CASSLGVRGEQYF. CDR3 DNA: TGTGCCAGCAGTTTGGGGGTCAGGGGCGAGCAGTACTTC.

J is TRBJ2-3 and V is TRBV19; 7 nucleotides agree with TRBD1. With 5 bases clipped from V and 1 base from J, the junction kept 0 bases outside the gene matches. The CDR3 sequence is 13 residues long. Germline V gives CDR1 LNHDA, CDR2 SQIVND (reference sequence). The CDR3 DNA reads as TGTGCCAGTAGTGACAGGGGCACAGATACGCAGTATTTT. Translated: CASSDRGTDTQYF.

This clone was picked up one time. The CDR3 loop is CASSSPGISHEQYF. The CDR3 DNA follows: TGTGCCAGCAGCTCCCCGGGGATCAGCCATGAGCAGTACTTC. The chain couples TRBV5-6 to TRBJ2-7; TRBD2 is a possible D gene (5 bases). The V end was cut by 3 bases, the J end by 7 bases, with 17 bases between. The CDR3 consists of 14 residues. CDR1 is SGHDT, CDR2 YYEEEE, per germline.

This chain joins TRBV6-1 and TRBJ2-5; 9 nucleotides align to TRBD1. Per the germline V gene, CDR1 is MNHNS and CDR2 is SASEGT. J gave up 7 bases and V 6 bases, and 9 bases lay outside the gene matches. There are 14 residues in the CDR3. The CDR3 region has the DNA TGTGCCAGCAGCGGACAGGGGCCCTGGGGGACCCAGTACTTC. Translated, it gives CASSGQGPWGTQYF.